A single sample is the source of the 29 T cell receptor beta chains below, sequenced in a study of shared clonotypes between healthy human individuals. Clones were sequenced by immunoSEQ multiplex PCR, and TCRdb holds only the in-frame ones, with some missing. Of more than 2 million clones listed, nearly 97% are singletons. The sample was naive CD4+ T cells sorted from blood. The sample's subset: CD45RA+ positively selected. The receptors come from a young man in good health.

The count of this clone is one. The chain links TRBV10-3 to TRBJ1-3, with a possible D match to TRBD1 (5 bases). The V and J ends lost 5 bases and 0 bases respectively, with 14 bases between them. Germline V CDR1 and CDR2: ENHRY, SYGVKD. The CDR3 has 16 residues. CDR3 nucleotide sequence: TGTGCCATCAGTTCCACGGGACCGAACTCTGGAAACACCATATATTTT. It specifies CAISSTGPNSGNTIYF.

This chain connects TRBV5-1 to TRBJ2-3, with 7 bases matching TRBD2. This CDR3 is 16 amino acids long. From germline, CDR1 is SGHRS and CDR2 YFSETQ. The junction had 6 bases not matched to a gene; V was cut back by 1 base and J by 1 base. The CDR3 sequence: CASSLRREWGTDTQYF. The DNA for the CDR3 is TGCGCCAGCAGCTTGCGGCGGGAGTGGGGCACAGATACGCAGTATTTT.

This clone was counted once. The V call is TRBV29-1, the J call TRBJ2-7; 7 positions agree with TRBD1. Germline lookup yields CDR1 SQVTM and CDR2 ANQGSEA. Trimming at V came to 6 bases and at J to 2 bases, leaving 10 bases not matched to a gene. This CDR3 spans 14 amino acids. The CDR3 spells CSVAIQTGPYEQYF. In DNA form, the CDR3 reads TGCAGCGTCGCTATCCAGACAGGGCCCTACGAGCAGTACTTC.

The gene calls are TRBV5-1 and TRBJ1-1; unclear D gene. Trimming left V 1 base short and J 1 base short, with 14 bases between. The CDR3 has 16 residues. The V gene's germline CDR1 is SGHRS and CDR2 YFSETQ. In nucleotides, the CDR3 is TGCGCCAGCAGCTTGCAATCCTCGGCGGGGAACACTGAAGCTTTCTTT. Translated, it gives CASSLQSSAGNTEAFF.

V is TRBV7-2 and J is TRBJ2-4; D is undetermined. Trimming shortened V by 6 bases and J by 3 bases, and 18 bases separated the two germline ends. This CDR3 comprises 16 residues. Germline CDR1 SGHTA, CDR2 FQGNSA. CDR3 in amino acids: CASRQTPGLGKNIQYF. The CDR3 region has the DNA TGTGCCAGCAGACAAACCCCGGGCTTAGGCAAAAACATTCAGTACTTC.

The DNA for the CDR3 is TGTGCCAGCGGACGCGCCGGCGGGGGGGCCTACGAGCAGTACTTC. Its protein product is CASGRAGGGAYEQYF. The V gene is TRBV2, the J gene TRBJ2-7; 9 bases agree with TRBD2. The V gene's germline CDR1 is SNHLY and CDR2 FYNNEI. CDR3 length: 15 residues. V was pared by 8 bases and J by 2 bases, with 10 bases of the junction left unmatched.

About this clone itself: The germline gene is not matched at one end of the junction; a read error may be the cause. The rearrangement uses TRBV5-1 and TRBJ2-5, with D unresolved. CDR1 SGHRS and CDR2 YFSETQ come from the germline V gene. CDR3 length: 18 residues. As DNA, the CDR3 is TGCGCCAGCAGCTTGGTAGTGGCAGGAAGGGCTTCCCAAGGGACCCAGTACTTC. This codes for CASSLVVAGRASQGTQYF.

The chain uses TRBV9 and TRBJ1-6; D gene ambiguous. The CDR3 is made up of 15 amino acids. V lost 0 bases to trimming and J lost 6 bases, with 10 bases between them. Germline V gene data show CDR1 as SGDLS and CDR2 as YYNGEE. CDR3 protein: CASSVVSSLNSPLHF. CDR3 bases: TGTGCCAGCAGCGTAGTTTCAAGCCTTAATTCACCCCTCCACTTT.

V and J are TRBV5-6 and TRBJ1-1; D uncertain. Deletions cut 0 bases from V and 1 base from J, with 7 bases between. This CDR3 spans 14 amino acids. Per the germline V gene, CDR1 is SGHDT and CDR2 is YYEEEE. CDR3 sequence: CASSLGETNTEAFF. The CDR3 DNA is TGTGCCAGCAGCTTGGGGGAGACGAACACTGAAGCTTTCTTT.

There are a few counts of this clone. Here the CDR3 DNA reads TGTGCCAGCAGCGTAAGACTATCCGAGCAGTACTTC. Residues: CASSVRLSEQYF. The rearrangement links TRBV7-9 to TRBJ2-7, with D possibly being TRBD2 (5 bases). Germline V gene data show CDR1 as SEHNR and CDR2 as FQNEAQ (reference sequence). V shed 5 bases and J shed 6 bases, with 11 bases lying between them. This CDR3 contains 12 residues. Filled out from reference TRBV7-9 and TRBJ2-7, the complete variable domain reads DTGVSQNPRHKITKRGQNVTFRCDPISEHNRLYWYRQTLGQGPEFLTYFQNEAQLEKSRLLSDRFSAERPKGSFSTLEIQRTEQGDSAMYLCASSVRLSEQYFGPGTRLTVT.

The V gene is TRBV6-1, the J gene TRBJ1-1; D call uncertain. V dropped 7 bases and J dropped 1 base, with 10 bases sitting between them. This CDR3 is 13 amino acids long. CDR1 is MNHNS, CDR2 SASEGT, per germline. CDR3 residues: CASNYYGNTEAFF. DNA for the CDR3: TGTGCCAGCAACTACTACGGGAACACTGAAGCTTTCTTT.

The chain has TRBV13 and TRBJ1-1; D unclear. V was pared by 4 bases and J by 5 bases, with 20 bases between. CDR1 and CDR2 from the germline V gene are PRHDT and FYEKMQ (reference sequence). This CDR3 is built from 16 residues. The CDR3, as DNA: TGTGCCAGCAGCTCCATCGGCCGATCCAAGGGAACTGAAGCTTTCTTT. Translation gives CASSSIGRSKGTEAFF.

The rearrangement links TRBV4-1 to TRBJ2-7; either TRBD1 or TRBD2 may fit D (5 bases each). Germline V CDR1 and CDR2: MGHRA, YSYEKL. The CDR3 is 15 amino acids. With 0 bases removed from V and 3 bases from J, the gap between germline ends came to 12 bases. Written as DNA, the CDR3 is TGCGCCAGCAGCCAAGAAACCGGGACCCACTACGAGCAGTACTTC. Protein sequence: CASSQETGTHYEQYF.

The gene calls are TRBV5-1 and TRBJ2-7; D gene uncertain. Germline CDR1 reads SGHRS; CDR2 reads YFSETQ. This CDR3 region has 14 residues. Between the trimmed V and J ends, which lost 0 bases and 2 bases, there was a span of 9 bases. CDR3 coding DNA: TGCGCCAGCAGCTTGGTCCGCAGTCCCTACGAGCAGTACTTC. It is translated as CASSLVRSPYEQYF.

Comments on this clone: In the same sample, other DNA sequences code for this CDR3. The chain joins TRBV2 to TRBJ2-3; 9 positions agree with TRBD2. Germline lookup yields CDR1 SNHLY and CDR2 FYNNEI. The CDR3 spans 15 residues. V lost 3 bases, J lost 0 bases, and 1 base stayed unmatched. For the CDR3, the DNA is TGTGCCAGCAGTGAGCGGGGGGGGAGCACAGATACGCAGTATTTT. This codes for CASSERGGSTDTQYF. Full variable domain (rest looked up from reference TRBV2 and TRBJ2-3): EPEVTQTPSHQVTQMGQEVILRCVPISNHLYFYWYRQILGQKVEFLVSFYNNEISEKSEIFDDQFSVERPDGSNFTLKIRSTKLEDSAMYFCASSERGGSTDTQYFGPGTRLTVL.

The chain carries TRBV6-5 and TRBJ2-7; D uncertain. The CDR3 totals 15 residues. In germline, CDR1 is MNHEY, CDR2 SVGAGI. V was trimmed by 0 bases and J by 2 bases, leaving 11 bases between them. The CDR3 nucleotides read TGTGCCAGCAGTTACTCTGGCATGTCCCCCTACGAGCAGTACTTC. Translation gives CASSYSGMSPYEQYF.

CDR3: CASSQDRLDSGNTIYF. CDR3 DNA: TGTGCCAGCAGCCAAGACAGGCTAGACTCTGGAAACACCATATATTTT. The rearrangement uses TRBV7-8 and TRBJ1-3; D may be TRBD1 (6 bases). Trimming pared 5 bases from V and 0 bases from J, leaving 14 bases between. The CDR3 is 16 residues long. CDR1 is SGHVS and CDR2 is FQNEAQ in the germline V gene.

The gene calls are TRBV30 and TRBJ2-7; D is possibly TRBD1 (6 bases). The germline CDR1 and CDR2 sequences are GTSNPN and SVGIG (reference sequence). This CDR3 is 13 amino acids long. V was trimmed by 4 bases and J by 5 bases, leaving 15 bases between them. The CDR3 DNA reads as TGTGCCTGGACAGGGGTTGTCAGAGACGAGCAGTACTTC. Amino acid sequence: CAWTGVVRDEQYF.

The rearrangement links TRBV5-1 to TRBJ1-5, with D maybe TRBD1 (5 bases). V lost 0 bases and J lost 4, with 11 bases in between. The CDR3 length is 15 residues. Looked up from germline, CDR1 is SGHRS and CDR2 is YFSETQ. The CDR3, as DNA: TGCGCCAGCAGCTTGGCCCCGGGGCAGAATCAGCCCCAGCATTTT. As protein: CASSLAPGQNQPQHF.

The DNA for the CDR3 is TGCGCCAGCAGCTTGGACGGGGCTACCACTTATGGCTACACCTTC. Translation gives CASSLDGATTYGYTF. The gene calls are TRBV5-1 and TRBJ1-2, with D maybe TRBD1 (5 bases). CDR1 and CDR2 (germline): SGHRS, YFSETQ. V lost 0 bases, J lost 5 bases, and 14 bases lay in between. The CDR3 is made up of 15 amino acids.

V gene TRBV6-1 combines with J gene TRBJ1-1; D not certain. There are 16 residues in the CDR3. Trimming removed 4 bases from V and 4 bases from J, with 19 bases in between. The germline gives CDR1 MNHNS, CDR2 SASEGT. The CDR3 loop reads CASSGRAGSFRTEAFF. In DNA, the CDR3 is TGTGCCAGCAGTGGGCGTGCGGGGTCCTTTCGCACTGAAGCTTTCTTT.

This CDR3 reads CASSLEDREDYEQYF. The CDR3, as DNA: TGTGCCAGCAGCTTGGAGGACAGGGAAGACTACGAGCAGTACTTC. This chain connects TRBV5-5 to TRBJ2-7; the match to TRBD1 covers 8 bases. J lost 3 bases, V lost 0 bases, and 5 bases had no gene match. Germline assignment: CDR1 SGHKS and CDR2 YYEKEE (reference sequence). The CDR3 has 15 amino acids.

The genes are TRBV10-3 and TRBJ1-2, with 9 nucleotides matching TRBD1. The length of the CDR3 is 16 residues. With 6 bases clipped from V and 4 bases from J, the junction kept 12 bases outside the gene matches. From germline, CDR1 is ENHRY and CDR2 SYGVKD. The CDR3 DNA reads TGTGCCATCAGGACAGGGGGACAAACCTGGCCCTATGGCTACACCTTC. Protein: CAIRTGGQTWPYGYTF.

V gene TRBV6-4 combines with J gene TRBJ2-7; 7 positions agree with TRBD1. With V trimmed by 0 bases and J by 0 bases, 5 bases remained unmatched. The CDR3 has 16 amino acids. The germline V gene has CDR1 MRHNA and CDR2 SNTAGT. The CDR3 is CASSDSRRDSSYEQYF. CDR3 bases: TGTGCCAGCAGTGACTCTAGACGGGACAGCTCCTACGAGCAGTACTTC.

The V call is TRBV7-8, the J call TRBJ1-1, with 8 bases fitting TRBD1. Trimming cost V 1 base and J 10 bases; bases outside gene matches: 2. CDR3 length equals 12 residues. Germline values: CDR1 SGHVS, CDR2 FQNEAQ. The CDR3 spells CASSLVGQVAFF. CDR3 coding DNA: TGTGCCAGCAGCTTAGTGGGACAGGTAGCTTTCTTT.

The chain uses TRBV7-9 and TRBJ1-4, with TRBD1 as a possible D gene (5 bases). The CDR3 has 13 amino acids. The V gene lost 1 base and the J gene lost 8 bases, with 8 bases spanning the gap. Germline V gives CDR1 SEHNR, CDR2 FQNEAQ (reference sequence). CDR3 nucleotides: TGTGCCAGCAGCTTAGGACAGTTCGAAAAACTGTTTTTT. It encodes CASSLGQFEKLFF.

This rearrangement joins TRBV5-6 to TRBJ1-1, with a weak D call TRBD1 (6 bases). Germline-derived CDR1 and CDR2 are SGHDT and YYEEEE. V gave up 4 bases and J gave up 6 bases, with 10 bases separating them. This CDR3 has 12 amino acids. The CDR3 nucleotides are TGTGCCAGCAGCCAGGGGCCCGCTGAAGCTTTCTTT. Protein: CASSQGPAEAFF. Based on the CDR3 plus reference TRBV5-6 and TRBJ1-1, the full variable domain is DAGVTQSPTHLIKTRGQQVTLRCSPKSGHDTVSWYQQALGQGPQFIFQYYEEEERQRGNFPDRFSGHQFPNYSSELNVNALLLGDSALYLCASSQGPAEAFFGQGTRLTVV.

The chain joins TRBV11-2 to TRBJ2-1, with 14 bases that match TRBD2. CDR1 and CDR2 (germline): SGHAT, FQNNGV. V was clipped by 7 bases and J by 7 bases; unmatched bases: 6. The CDR3 sequence is 15 residues long. CDR3 DNA sequence: TGTGCCAGCACCGTGACTAGCGGGAGGGGGAATGAGCAGTTCTTC. Its protein product is CASTVTSGRGNEQFF. Supplemented by reference TRBV11-2 and TRBJ2-1, the full variable domain reads EAGVAQSPRYKIIEKRQSVAFWCNPISGHATLYWYQQILGQGPKLLIQFQNNGVVDDSQLPKDRFSAERLKGVDSTLKIQPAKLEDSAVYLCASTVTSGRGNEQFFGPGTRLTVL.

The rearrangement uses TRBV7-6 and TRBJ2-1; D is undetermined. V lost 0 bases and J 10 bases, leaving 10 bases between the germline ends. The CDR3 runs 13 residues. Germline V gene lookup returns CDR1 SGHVS and CDR2 FNYEAQ. CDR3 protein: CASSLALAAEQFF. The CDR3 coding sequence is TGTGCCAGCAGCTTAGCGCTCGCGGCCGAGCAGTTCTTC.